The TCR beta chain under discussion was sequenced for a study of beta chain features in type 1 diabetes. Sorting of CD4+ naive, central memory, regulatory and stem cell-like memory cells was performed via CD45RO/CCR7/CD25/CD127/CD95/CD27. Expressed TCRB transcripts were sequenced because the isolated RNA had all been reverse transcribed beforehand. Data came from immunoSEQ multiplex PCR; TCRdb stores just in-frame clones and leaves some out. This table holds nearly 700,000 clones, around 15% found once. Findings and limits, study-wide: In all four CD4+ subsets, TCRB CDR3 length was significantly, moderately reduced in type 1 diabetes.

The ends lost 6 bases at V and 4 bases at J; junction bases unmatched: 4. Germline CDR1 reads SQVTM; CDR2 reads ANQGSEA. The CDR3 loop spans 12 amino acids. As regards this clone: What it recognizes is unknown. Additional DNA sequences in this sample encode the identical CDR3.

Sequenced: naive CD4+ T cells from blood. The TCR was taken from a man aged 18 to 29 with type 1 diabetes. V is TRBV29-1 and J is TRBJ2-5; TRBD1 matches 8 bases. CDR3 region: CSVDRVRETQYF. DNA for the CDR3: TGCAGCGTGGACAGGGTGAGAGAGACCCAGTACTTC.